The rows below give T cell receptor beta chains drawn from one sample of a study of cytomegalovirus exposure and HLA in healthy donors. TCRdb's copy holds only in-frame clones and misses some; the assay was immunoSEQ multiplex PCR. This repertoire shows under 170,000 clones, less than 85% found once; its top ten account for about 6.7%. The sample was PBMCs. Every receptor here comes from a man between 50 and 59 years old in good health and CMV-seropositive. CDR3s include the opening cysteine and the closing phenylalanine or tryptophan. The D gene is left open where the match is weak. A row's size may be missing; if present it is once, few, many or a size class.

v_gene: TRBV11-2; abundance: once; j_gene: TRBJ2-7; d_gene: .; CDR3aa: CASSLDGGYEQYF; CDR3nt: TGTGCCAGCAGCTTAGACGGGGGCTACGAGCAGTACTTC
v_gene: TRBV9; abundance: .; j_gene: TRBJ2-5; d_gene: .; CDR3aa: CASSPSSGAQYF; CDR3nt: TGTGCCAGCAGCCCCTCCTCCGGGGCCCAGTACTTC
v_gene: TRBV5-1; abundance: once; j_gene: TRBJ1-4; d_gene: TRBD1; CDR3aa: CASSGGTAPNEKLFF; CDR3nt: TGCGCCAGCAGCGGGGGGACAGCGCCTAATGAAAAACTGTTTTTT
v_gene: TRBV5-4; abundance: .; j_gene: TRBJ2-5; d_gene: TRBD1; CDR3aa: CASSTRQGERETQYF; CDR3nt: TGTGCCAGCAGCACGAGACAGGGTGAGCGAGAGACCCAGTACTTC
v_gene: TRBV9; abundance: few; j_gene: TRBJ2-7; d_gene: TRBD1; CDR3aa: CASSARDRGHHEQYF; CDR3nt: TGTGCCAGCAGCGCCCGGGACAGGGGACACCACGAGCAGTACTTC
v_gene: TRBV6-6; abundance: .; j_gene: TRBJ1-1; d_gene: TRBD1; CDR3aa: CASSSTGGTTEAFF; CDR3nt: TGTGCCAGCAGTTCGACAGGGGGGACCACTGAAGCTTTCTTT
v_gene: TRBV5-1; abundance: .; j_gene: TRBJ1-4; d_gene: TRBD1; CDR3aa: CASSLEGTGEKLFF; CDR3nt: TGCGCCAGCAGCTTGGAAGGGACAGGGGAAAAACTGTTTTTT
v_gene: TRBV29-1; abundance: .; j_gene: TRBJ2-1; d_gene: .; CDR3aa: CSVDRYNEQFF; CDR3nt: TGCAGCGTCGACAGGTACAATGAGCAGTTCTTC
v_gene: TRBV5-8; abundance: .; j_gene: TRBJ2-5; d_gene: TRBD2; CDR3aa: CASKAGDFLETQYF; CDR3nt: TGTGCCAGCAAGGCGGGAGATTTCTTGGAGACCCAGTACTTC
v_gene: TRBV11-3; abundance: .; j_gene: TRBJ2-1; d_gene: .; CDR3aa: CASSSGQTLSYNEQFF; CDR3nt: TGTGCCAGCAGCTCCGGACAGACTCTCTCCTACAATGAGCAGTTCTTC
v_gene: TRBV28; abundance: .; j_gene: TRBJ1-5; d_gene: .; CDR3aa: CASRRGGDQPQHF; CDR3nt: TGTGCCAGCAGAAGAGGGGGGGATCAGCCCCAGCATTTT
v_gene: TRBV5-1; abundance: .; j_gene: TRBJ2-1; d_gene: TRBD2; CDR3aa: CASSLLGPGGSIYNEQFF; CDR3nt: TGCGCCAGCAGCTTACTAGGCCCGGGGGGAAGTATTTACAATGAGCAGTTCTTC
v_gene: TRBV6-4; abundance: .; j_gene: TRBJ1-1; d_gene: TRBD1; CDR3aa: CASSDEGTGRAFF; CDR3nt: TGTGCCAGCAGTGACGAAGGGACAGGGAGGGCTTTCTTT
v_gene: TRBV5-1; abundance: .; j_gene: TRBJ2-1; d_gene: TRBD1; CDR3aa: CASSSTGDEQFF; CDR3nt: TGCGCCAGCAGCTCCACAGGGGATGAGCAGTTCTTC
v_gene: TRBV6-6; abundance: few; j_gene: TRBJ2-5; d_gene: TRBD1; CDR3aa: CASSYRGQGEQYF; CDR3nt: TGTGCCAGCAGTTACCGAGGACAGGGAGAGCAGTACTTC
v_gene: TRBV28; abundance: .; j_gene: TRBJ1-6; d_gene: .; CDR3aa: CASSLFAGSPLHF; CDR3nt: TGTGCCAGCAGTTTATTTGCAGGGTCACCCCTCCACTTT
v_gene: TRBV29-1; abundance: .; j_gene: TRBJ2-3; d_gene: .; CDR3aa: CSVELGRLTSDTQYF; CDR3nt: TGCAGCGTTGAATTAGGCAGGTTAACGTCGGATACGCAGTATTTT
v_gene: TRBV5-6; abundance: .; j_gene: TRBJ2-3; d_gene: TRBD1; CDR3aa: CASSNLDRGGDTQYF; CDR3nt: TGTGCCAGCAGCAACCTGGACAGGGGTGGAGATACGCAGTATTTT
v_gene: TRBV9; abundance: .; j_gene: TRBJ2-5; d_gene: .; CDR3aa: CASSVALSLQETQYF; CDR3nt: TGTGCCAGCAGCGTAGCTCTCTCCCTGCAAGAGACCCAGTACTTC